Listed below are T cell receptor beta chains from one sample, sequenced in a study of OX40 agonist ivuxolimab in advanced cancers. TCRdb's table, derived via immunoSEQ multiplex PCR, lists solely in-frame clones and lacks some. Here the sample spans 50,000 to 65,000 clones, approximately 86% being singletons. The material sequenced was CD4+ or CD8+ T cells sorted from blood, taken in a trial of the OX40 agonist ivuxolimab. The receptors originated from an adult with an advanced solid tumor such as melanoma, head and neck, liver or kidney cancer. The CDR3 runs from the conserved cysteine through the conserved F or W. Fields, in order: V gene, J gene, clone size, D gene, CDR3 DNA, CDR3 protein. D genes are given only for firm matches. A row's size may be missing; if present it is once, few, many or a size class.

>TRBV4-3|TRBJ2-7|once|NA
TGCGCCAGCAGCCATGACGGACAGTACGAGCAGTACTTC
CASSHDGQYEQYF
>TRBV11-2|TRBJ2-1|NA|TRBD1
TGTGCCAGCAGCTTAGAAGCGACAGGGTACAATGAGCAGTTCTTC
CASSLEATGYNEQFF
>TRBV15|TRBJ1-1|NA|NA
TGTGCCACCAGCAGAGATATTGGGAGCAACACTGAAGCTTTCTTT
CATSRDIGSNTEAFF
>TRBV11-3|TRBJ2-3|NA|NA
TGTGCCAGCAGCTTAGATTCTCAGGGGACAGATACGCAGTATTTT
CASSLDSQGTDTQYF
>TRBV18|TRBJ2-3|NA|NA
TGTGCCAGCTCACCATCCGGGGCCTTGGTAACAGATACGCAGTATTTT
CASSPSGALVTDTQYF
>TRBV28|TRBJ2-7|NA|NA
TGTGCCAGCACTACAGAATTGGCTTACTACGAGCAGTACTTC
CASTTELAYYEQYF
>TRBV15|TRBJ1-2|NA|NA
TGTGCCACCAGCAGAGCAGGGGCTGCTAGTGGCTACACCTTC
CATSRAGAASGYTF
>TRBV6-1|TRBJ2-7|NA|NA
TGTGCCAGCAGTGAAGCTCGGGGCAAAGGCCACGAGCAGTACTTC
CASSEARGKGHEQYF
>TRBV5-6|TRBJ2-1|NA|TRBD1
TGTGCCAGCAGCTTGTTCCCGGGACAGGGGCTGTTCTTC
CASSLFPGQGLFF
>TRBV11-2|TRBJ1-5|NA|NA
TGTGCCAGCAGCTTAAACAGCAATCAGCCCCAGCATTTT
CASSLNSNQPQHF
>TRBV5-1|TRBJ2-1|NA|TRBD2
TGCGCCAGCAGCCCCGGGGGGGGACTGCTCATAAATGAGCAGTTCTTC
CASSPGGGLLINEQFF
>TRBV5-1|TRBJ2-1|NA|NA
TGCGCCAGCAGCTTGGCGGGGCGCACCTACAATGAGCAGTTCTTC
CASSLAGRTYNEQFF
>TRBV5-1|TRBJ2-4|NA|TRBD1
TGCGCCAGCAGCTTAGGGGGCCTTGCCAAAAACATTCAGTACTTC
CASSLGGLAKNIQYF
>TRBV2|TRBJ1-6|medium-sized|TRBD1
TGTGCCAGCAGGACAGGGGAGGATTCACCCCTCCACTTT
CASRTGEDSPLHF
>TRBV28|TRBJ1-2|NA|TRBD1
TGTGCCAGCAGTTCCCCCGGGACAGGGAACAGGGATGGCTACACCTTC
CASSSPGTGNRDGYTF
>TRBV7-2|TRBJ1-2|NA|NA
TGTGCCAGCAGCTTAGGGGGTCTTTTCAACTATGGCTACACCTTC
CASSLGGLFNYGYTF
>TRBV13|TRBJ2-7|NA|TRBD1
TGTGCCAGCACCCCCCCGGGACAGGGTGGCTACGAGCAGTACTTC
CASTPPGQGGYEQYF
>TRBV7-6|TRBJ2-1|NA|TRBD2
TGTGCCAGCAGCGATCCGGGACTAGCGGACAATGAGCAGTTCTTC
CASSDPGLADNEQFF
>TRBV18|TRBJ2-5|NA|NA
TGTGCCAGCTCTCCACAGGGACGGGGCCAAGAGACCCAGTACTTC
CASSPQGRGQETQYF
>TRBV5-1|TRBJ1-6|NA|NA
TGCGCCAGCAGCTCAAGCCCCAGGGACTCCTATAATTCACCCCTCCACTTT
CASSSSPRDSYNSPLHF
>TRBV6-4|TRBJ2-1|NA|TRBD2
TGTGCCAGCAGTCCCCGGTTGGCGGGAGGGCGATCAGAGCAGTTCTTC
CASSPRLAGGRSEQFF
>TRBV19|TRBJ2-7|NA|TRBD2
TGTGCCAGTAGTGTATTAGCGGGGGACTCCTACGAGCAGTACTTC
CASSVLAGDSYEQYF
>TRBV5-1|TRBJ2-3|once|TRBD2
TGCGCCAGCAGCTACGGGACTAGCGGGAGGACAGATACGCAGTATTTT
CASSYGTSGRTDTQYF
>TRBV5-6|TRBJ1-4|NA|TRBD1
TGTGCCAGCAGCTTAGCTGGGACAGGAAATGAAAAACTGTTTTTT
CASSLAGTGNEKLFF
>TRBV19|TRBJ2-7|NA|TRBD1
TGTGCCAGTAGCGACAGACAGGGCGCCTACGAGCAGTACTTC
CASSDRQGAYEQYF
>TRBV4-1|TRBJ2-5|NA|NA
TGCGCCAGCAGCCAAGAATCCACTAGCCCAGAGACCCAGTACTTC
CASSQESTSPETQYF
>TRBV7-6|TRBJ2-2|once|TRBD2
TGTGCCAGCAGCTTAGATCCTAGCGGGAGCGGCACCGGGGAGCTGTTTTTT
CASSLDPSGSGTGELFF
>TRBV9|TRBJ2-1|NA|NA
TGTGCCAGCAGCCCTCGGGGGGCCAATGAGCAGTTCTTC
CASSPRGANEQFF